Below are 3 T cell receptor beta chains sequenced from a single sample in a study of glioma-infiltrating T cells after dendritic cell vaccination. TCRdb's copy holds only in-frame clones and misses some; the assay was immunoSEQ multiplex PCR. The data show 95,000 or so clones, over 65% seen once. The sample here was blood, taken before dendritic cell vaccination. The receptor set was obtained from a human donor with glioblastoma.

The J gene is TRBJ1-1, the V gene TRBV7-2, with 7 bases lining up with TRBD1. Germline values: CDR1 SGHTA, CDR2 FQGNSA. CDR3 length equals 15 residues. Germline trimming cut 1 base from V and 5 bases from J; bases unmatched to any gene: 7. CDR3 sequence (DNA): TGTGCCAGCAGCTTAGACCCCAGGGGGTTTACTGAAGCTTTCTTT. Protein sequence: CASSLDPRGFTEAFF.

The CDR3 nucleotides are TGTGCCAGCAGTTTCCGACTAGCGGGGAGCTTCACCGGGGAGCTGTTTTTT. Its translation is CASSFRLAGSFTGELFF. J is TRBJ2-2 and V is TRBV27, with TRBD2 matching 11 bases. The CDR3 covers 17 residues. Germline V CDR1 and CDR2: MNHEY, SMNVEV (reference sequence). Germline trimming cut 3 bases from V and 4 bases from J; bases unmatched to any gene: 7.

This clone was seen just once. The chain is built from TRBV27 and TRBJ2-7; 10 bases are shared with TRBD1. Germline V gene data show CDR1 as MNHEY and CDR2 as SMNVEV (reference sequence). This CDR3 has 16 residues. J lost 3 bases, V lost 0 bases, and 5 bases had no gene match. In nucleotides, the CDR3 is TGTGCCAGCAGTTTATCGATGGGACAGGGGTTCTACGAGCAGTACTTC. Residues: CASSLSMGQGFYEQYF.